The 29 T cell receptor beta chains below all came from one sample that was sequenced in a study of OX40 agonist ivuxolimab in advanced cancers. Libraries were prepared by immunoSEQ multiplex PCR; TCRdb keeps only in-frame clonotypes and omits some of them. The table lists some 45,000 clones, approximately 91% of them singletons. The source was CD4+ or CD8+ T cells sorted from blood, collected in a trial of the OX40 agonist ivuxolimab. The receptors derive from an adult with an advanced solid tumor such as melanoma, head and neck, liver or kidney cancer.

This rearrangement joins TRBV27 to TRBJ2-7; TRBD2 might be the D (6 bases). Germline V gene data show CDR1 as MNHEY and CDR2 as SMNVEV (reference sequence). The CDR3 runs 15 residues. Trimming took off 0 bases at V and 3 bases at J, with 12 bases between the two ends. The CDR3 sequence: CASSLSGTGNYEQYF. The CDR3 DNA reads as TGTGCCAGCAGTTTATCTGGGACTGGAAACTACGAGCAGTACTTC.

The rearrangement links TRBV5-6 to TRBJ2-7; 10 bases map to TRBD2. Trimming cost V 0 bases and J 3 bases; bases outside gene matches: 3. The germline V gene encodes CDR1 SGHDT and CDR2 YYEEEE. This CDR3 comprises 15 residues. CDR3 protein: CASSLGTSGVYEQYF. The CDR3, as DNA: TGTGCCAGCAGCTTGGGGACTAGCGGAGTCTACGAGCAGTACTTC. The whole variable domain, remainder taken from reference TRBV5-6 and TRBJ2-7, is DAGVTQSPTHLIKTRGQQVTLRCSPKSGHDTVSWYQQALGQGPQFIFQYYEEEERQRGNFPDRFSGHQFPNYSSELNVNALLLGDSALYLCASSLGTSGVYEQYFGPGTRLTVT.

This chain links TRBV7-7 with TRBJ2-5, with 12 positions matching TRBD1. The CDR3 totals 17 residues. Trimming cost V 5 bases and J 3 bases; bases outside gene matches: 10. The germline V gene encodes CDR1 SSHAT and CDR2 FNYEAQ (reference sequence). The chain's CDR3 is CASSTRGTGGDEETQYF. CDR3 nucleotide sequence: TGTGCCAGCAGCACCCGGGGGACAGGGGGCGATGAAGAGACCCAGTACTTC.

This chain links TRBV7-8 with TRBJ2-3, with D maybe TRBD2 (5 bases). This CDR3 spans 15 amino acids. V lost 4 bases, J lost 0 bases, and 11 bases lay in between. The germline V gene encodes CDR1 SGHVS and CDR2 FQNEAQ. The CDR3 loop reads CASSSPQRSTDTQYF. The CDR3 bases are TGTGCCAGCAGCTCTCCCCAGCGGAGCACAGATACGCAGTATTTT. The full variable domain, in which reference TRBV7-8 and TRBJ2-3 provide the parts outside the CDR3, is GAGVSQSPRYKVAKRGQDVALRCDPISGHVSLFWYQQALGQGPEFLTYFQNEAQLDKSGLPSDRFFAERPEGSVSTLKIQRTQQEDSAVYLCASSSPQRSTDTQYFGPGTRLTVL.

The chain has TRBV7-6 and TRBJ1-1; D gene unclear. This CDR3 contains 14 residues. V dropped 0 bases and J dropped 11 bases, with 16 bases sitting between them. Germline V lookup: CDR1 SGHVS, CDR2 FNYEAQ. CDR3 nucleotide sequence: TGTGCCAGCAGCTTAGCGACGGACGGTTTGGGGGCTTTCTTT. Residues: CASSLATDGLGAFF.

V is TRBV5-6 and J is TRBJ2-5; perhaps TRBD1 as D (6 bases). V lost 2 bases and J lost 3, with 17 bases in between. Per germline, CDR1 SGHDT and CDR2 YYEEEE. This CDR3 has 16 residues. CDR3 sequence (DNA): TGTGCCAGCAGCTTACTAAGGGGGTGGACGAAAGAGACCCAGTACTTC. Translation: CASSLLRGWTKETQYF.

The chain has TRBV7-2 and TRBJ1-1; D is ambiguous. CDR3 length: 13 amino acids. Germline loops: CDR1 SGHTA, CDR2 FQGNSA. The V gene lost 5 bases and the J gene lost 0 bases, with 7 bases spanning the gap. The CDR3: CASSPTLNTEAFF. DNA of the CDR3: TGTGCCAGCAGCCCCACACTGAACACTGAAGCTTTCTTT.

V gene TRBV27 combines with J gene TRBJ2-2, with no clear D. Per the germline V gene, CDR1 is MNHEY and CDR2 is SMNVEV (reference sequence). The CDR3 contains 13 residues. Trimming shortened V by 6 bases and J by 7 bases, and 12 bases separated the two germline ends. The CDR3 region is CASSQSRYGELFF. The CDR3, as DNA: TGTGCCAGCAGCCAAAGCCGGTACGGGGAGCTGTTTTTT.

The rearrangement uses TRBV5-1 and TRBJ2-7, with unresolved D. The CDR3 runs 11 residues. V was trimmed by 5 bases and J by 4 bases, leaving 7 bases between them. CDR1 and CDR2 (germline): SGHRS, YFSETQ. The CDR3 DNA sequence: TGCGCCAGCAGACTGGGATACGAGCAGTACTTC. Encoded protein: CASRLGYEQYF. Together with reference TRBV5-1 and TRBJ2-7, the CDR3 gives the full variable domain: KAGVTQTPRYLIKTRGQQVTLSCSPISGHRSVSWYQQTPGQGLQFLFEYFSETQRNKGNFPGRFSGRQFSNSRSEMNVSTLELGDSALYLCASRLGYEQYFGPGTRLTVT.

The chain links TRBV19 to TRBJ2-2; no definite D call. V was pared by 3 bases and J by 3 bases, with 11 bases between. Germline-derived CDR1 and CDR2 are LNHDA and SQIVND (reference sequence). The CDR3 totals 15 residues. The CDR3 coding sequence is TGTGCCAGTAGTATTGAGCATCTGGACACCGGGGAGCTGTTTTTT. Translating it yields CASSIEHLDTGELFF.

This clone was detected only once. The chain combines TRBV28 with TRBJ2-1; D is perhaps TRBD1 (6 bases). Germline CDR1 reads MDHEN; CDR2 reads SYDVKM. This CDR3 is 15 amino acids long. V shed 8 bases and J shed 0 bases, with 14 bases lying between them. CDR3 nucleotides: TGTGCCAGCGGACCCGGGACAATCTCCTACAATGAGCAGTTCTTC. Protein: CASGPGTISYNEQFF.

The chain is built from TRBV7-9 and TRBJ2-1; TRBD2 matches at 9 bases. The CDR3 spans 16 residues. V was clipped by 5 bases and J by 4 bases; unmatched bases: 9. Germline CDR1 reads SEHNR; CDR2 reads FQNEAQ (reference sequence). The CDR3 DNA reads as TGTGCCAGCAGCGGGGGGCGCGGGAGGGCATACAATGAGCAGTTCTTC. Translated: CASSGGRGRAYNEQFF.

This clone occurred once. V usage is TRBV5-6 and J usage is TRBJ2-7, with a weak D call TRBD1 (6 bases). Germline V CDR1 and CDR2: SGHDT, YYEEEE. V lost 0 bases to trimming and J lost 6 bases, with 10 bases between them. The CDR3 has 13 residues. CDR3 residues: CASSLAEGGEQYF. The CDR3 nucleotides are TGTGCCAGCAGCTTGGCCGAAGGGGGCGAGCAGTACTTC. Full variable domain (remainder filled in from reference TRBV5-6 and TRBJ2-7): DAGVTQSPTHLIKTRGQQVTLRCSPKSGHDTVSWYQQALGQGPQFIFQYYEEEERQRGNFPDRFSGHQFPNYSSELNVNALLLGDSALYLCASSLAEGGEQYFGPGTRLTVT.

The chain uses TRBV19 and TRBJ2-1, with 10 bases fitting TRBD1. Germline assignment: CDR1 LNHDA and CDR2 SQIVND (reference sequence). Trimming cost V 10 bases and J 8 bases; bases outside gene matches: 11. The length of the CDR3 is 14 residues. CDR3 loop: CAISPGTGVHEQFF. As DNA, the CDR3 is TGTGCCATCAGCCCCGGGACAGGGGTCCATGAGCAGTTCTTC. Looking up the rest from reference TRBV19 and TRBJ2-1 gives the full variable domain: DGGITQSPKYLFRKEGQNVTLSCEQNLNHDAMYWYRQDPGQGLRLIYYSQIVNDFQKGDIAEGYSVSREKKESFPLTVTSAQKNPTAFYLCAISPGTGVHEQFFGPGTRLTVL.

The chain recombines TRBV5-6 with TRBJ1-1, with D perhaps TRBD1 (5 bases). V was pared by 4 bases and J by 6 bases, with 7 bases between. This CDR3 contains 11 residues. CDR1 is SGHDT and CDR2 is YYEEEE in the germline V gene. CDR3 nucleotide sequence: TGTGCCAGCAGCATGGGACCTGAAGCTTTCTTT. It specifies CASSMGPEAFF.

CDR3 protein: CASSIGPAGAGREQYF. The CDR3 bases are TGTGCCAGTAGTATAGGGCCAGCGGGGGCCGGAAGGGAGCAGTACTTC. This rearrangement joins TRBV19 to TRBJ2-7; 8 bases map to TRBD2. Germline V CDR1 and CDR2: LNHDA, SQIVND (reference sequence). The CDR3 runs 16 residues. Losses at the gene ends were 1 base for V and 7 bases for J; bases not matched to a gene: 12.

The rearrangement joins TRBV19 to TRBJ2-3; possible D gene TRBD2, 7 bases. CDR1 and CDR2 (germline): LNHDA, SQIVND (reference sequence). V lost 10 bases and J 1 base, leaving 18 bases between the germline ends. CDR3 length equals 15 residues. The DNA of the CDR3 is TGTGCCACCAGATCCGGGGGGCACGGCACAGATACGCAGTATTTT. Residues: CATRSGGHGTDTQYF.

About this clone itself: Different DNA sequences within this sample yield the same CDR3. The V and J genes are TRBV6-5 and TRBJ2-7; the D is unclear. Trimming pared 6 bases from V and 1 base from J, leaving 4 bases between. Germline-derived CDR1 and CDR2 are MNHEY and SVGAGI. This CDR3 spans 11 amino acids. The CDR3 here is CASRGSYEQYF. CDR3 DNA: TGTGCCAGCAGGGGGTCCTACGAGCAGTACTTC.

About this clone: Other DNA sequences from this sample encode an identical CDR3 as well. The gene calls are TRBV6-5 and TRBJ2-7; D remains unclear. This CDR3 spans 13 amino acids. The V end was cut by 8 bases, the J end by 0 bases, with 11 bases between. Germline V lookup: CDR1 MNHEY, CDR2 SVGAGI. The CDR3 spells CASSPERSYEQYF. Here the CDR3 DNA reads TGTGCCAGCTCGCCTGAGCGCTCCTACGAGCAGTACTTC.

This clone was picked up one time. This chain uses TRBV6-1 with TRBJ1-4; TRBD1 is a possible D gene (5 bases). The length of the CDR3 is 17 residues. Deletions cut 1 base from V and 10 bases from J, with 22 bases between. The germline V gene encodes CDR1 MNHNS and CDR2 SASEGT. CDR3 amino acids: CASSEGGTGQETGKLFF. The DNA for the CDR3 is TGTGCCAGCAGTGAAGGGGGGACGGGCCAGGAAACGGGAAAACTGTTTTTT.

The rearrangement links TRBV6-1 to TRBJ2-7; D not certain. Germline V gene lookup returns CDR1 MNHNS and CDR2 SASEGT. V was trimmed by 6 bases and J by 2 bases, leaving 8 bases between them. The CDR3 spans 12 residues. The DNA for the CDR3 is TGTGCCAGCAGAGGTCAGCCCTACGAGCAGTACTTC. Translated: CASRGQPYEQYF.

The gene calls are TRBV18 and TRBJ2-7, with 7 bases that match TRBD1. This CDR3 region has 21 residues. Germline CDR1 and CDR2: KGHSH and LQKENI. With V trimmed by 0 bases and J by 3 bases, 23 bases remained unmatched. CDR3 amino acids: CASSPPKGAGLLPRPFYEQYF. CDR3 in DNA: TGTGCCAGCTCACCACCAAAGGGGGCTGGTTTGTTACCGCGCCCTTTCTACGAGCAGTACTTC.

The genes are TRBV29-1 and TRBJ2-6; D is possibly TRBD2 (7 bases). V was trimmed by 4 bases and J by 4 bases, leaving 17 bases between them. The CDR3 totals 16 residues. CDR1 is SQVTM, CDR2 ANQGSEA, per germline. CDR3 coding DNA: TGCAGCGTTGTGGGACTACAGGGCGACGGGGCCAACGTCCTGACTTTC. This translates into CSVVGLQGDGANVLTF. The complete variable domain, with remaining parts taken from reference TRBV29-1 and TRBJ2-6, reads SAVISQKPSRDICQRGTSLTIQCQVDSQVTMMFWYRQQPGQSLTLIATANQGSEATYESGFVIDKFPISRPNLTFSTLTVSNMSPEDSSIYLCSVVGLQGDGANVLTFGAGSRLTVL.

This rearrangement joins TRBV18 to TRBJ2-1; 13 bases agree with TRBD2. Losses at the gene ends were 1 base for V and 1 base for J; bases not matched to a gene: 10. CDR3 length equals 20 residues. Germline V lookup: CDR1 KGHSH, CDR2 LQKENI. DNA of the CDR3: TGTGCCAGCTCACCACTCCCGGGACTAGCGGGAAGGGGGTCCTACAATGAGCAGTTCTTC. It translates to CASSPLPGLAGRGSYNEQFF.

The V gene is TRBV30, the J gene TRBJ2-1; D not resolved. The CDR3 runs 15 residues. Germline CDR1 is GTSNPN and CDR2 is SVGIG (reference sequence). The V and J ends lost 0 bases and 0 bases respectively, with 9 bases between them. CDR3 nucleotide sequence: TGTGCCTGGAGTGTATACCTGAGCTCCTACAATGAGCAGTTCTTC. The encoded protein is CAWSVYLSSYNEQFF. Complete variable domain (other parts from reference TRBV30 and TRBJ2-1): SQTIHQWPATLVQPVGSPLSLECTVEGTSNPNLYWYRQAAGRGLQLLFYSVGIGQISSEVPQNLSASRPQDRQFILSSKKLLLSDSGFYLCAWSVYLSSYNEQFFGPGTRLTVL.

The genes are TRBV7-8 and TRBJ2-7, with D tentatively TRBD1 (6 bases). The CDR3 extends over 12 amino acids. Germline CDR1 SGHVS, CDR2 FQNEAQ. Trimming shortened V by 5 bases and J by 7 bases, and 12 bases separated the two germline ends. The CDR3 nucleotides are TGTGCCAGCAGCCAAACAGGGTTTGAGCAGTACTTC. Protein product: CASSQTGFEQYF.

The CDR3 DNA reads as TGTGCCAGCAGCGGACCCTACACAGGGAAGGAGACCCAGTACTTC. Its protein product is CASSGPYTGKETQYF. The genes are TRBV9 and TRBJ2-5; weak D call: TRBD1 (6 bases). The CDR3 has 15 amino acids. CDR1 and CDR2 (germline): SGDLS, YYNGEE. V was cut by 3 bases and J by 5 bases, with 17 bases left in between.

This chain uses TRBV5-1 with TRBJ2-5; 9 bases map to TRBD1. Germline lookup yields CDR1 SGHRS and CDR2 YFSETQ. V gave up 3 bases and J gave up 0 bases; unmatched junction bases: 3. The CDR3 contains 15 residues. DNA of the CDR3: TGCGCCAGCAGCTCCGGGACAGGGTACCAAGAGACCCAGTACTTC. Translation gives CASSSGTGYQETQYF.

The V and J genes are TRBV4-1 and TRBJ1-1; D call uncertain. Trimming took 4 bases from V and 4 from J, leaving 4 bases between them. This CDR3 contains 11 residues. Germline V CDR1 and CDR2: MGHRA, YSYEKL. This chain's CDR3 is CASSRATEAFF. Here the CDR3 DNA reads TGCGCCAGCAGCCGCGCCACTGAAGCTTTCTTT.